This T cell receptor beta chain was sequenced for a study of cytomegalovirus exposure and HLA in healthy donors. Sequencing was performed with immunoSEQ multiplex PCR; in TCRdb, only in-frame clones are kept and a portion is missing. Of about 150,000 clones in the sample, about 86% were seen once. Turning to this clone: As yet, its antigen is unknown.

The donors formed part of the roughly 120-subject validation cohort, distinct from the approximately 670-subject first cohort. The CDR3 runs 16 residues. V shed 4 bases, J shed 3 bases, and the junction held 10 bases outside the gene matches. The germline V gene has CDR1 SGDLS and CDR2 YYNGEE. Whole-study results and caveats: According to a subsequent analysis, TCR clusters identified in the first cohort showed a tendency to co-occur across the roughly 120 validation repertoires. Cytomegalovirus association was assigned to more than 150 TCR beta chains. Usually a TCR sequence was rare, but some public TCRs were found in many donors.

The J gene is TRBJ2-3, the V gene TRBV9; TRBD2 agrees at 8 bases. This TCR came from a human donor in good health. Sequencing input: PBMCs. The CDR3 sequence is CASSPNGGGRTDTQYF. CDR3 nucleotide sequence: TGTGCCAGCAGCCCTAATGGCGGGGGGCGGACAGATACGCAGTATTTT.